A selection of T cell receptor beta chains follows, all from one sample in a study of early T cells in non-severe SARS-CoV-2 infection. TCRdb redid the calling of the 5' RACE reads with MiXCR, one entry per CDR3 protein. The sample contains 40,000 to 55,000 distinct CDR3 sequences, under 15% of which appear only once. Sequencing used whole blood. The receptors were gathered from an adult who was a healthcare worker with PCR-confirmed SARS-CoV-2 infection or an uninfected control (not recorded which). Both conserved end residues are part of each CDR3. D genes are given only for firm matches. Size values are once, few and many counts, or a class for expanded clones, and some rows have none.

j_call,v_call,clone_size,d_call,cdr3_aa,cdr3_nt
TRBJ1-1,TRBV7-9,few,NA,CASTPRDSTEAFF,TGTGCCAGCACCCCGAGAGATAGCACTGAAGCTTTCTTT
TRBJ2-7,TRBV4-2,NA,NA,CASSQVGQPGTYEQYF,TGTGCCAGCAGCCAAGTAGGGCAGCCTGGGACCTACGAGCAGTACTTC
TRBJ1-5,TRBV20-1,many,NA,CSASMWDQPQHF,TGCAGTGCTAGCATGTGGGACCAGCCCCAGCATTTT
TRBJ2-1,TRBV3-1,few,TRBD1,CASSQVRAADRVSNEQFF,TGTGCCAGCAGCCAAGTAAGAGCGGCGGACAGGGTTTCCAATGAGCAGTTCTTC
TRBJ2-1,TRBV10-3,many,TRBD2,CAISVDRLAGVANEQFF,TGTGCCATCAGTGTTGACAGACTAGCGGGAGTCGCCAATGAGCAGTTCTTC
TRBJ1-4,TRBV6-1,many,NA,CASSENNQSYEKLFF,TGTGCCAGCAGTGAAAACAACCAGTCGTATGAAAAACTGTTTTTT
TRBJ1-5,TRBV28,NA,NA,CASSGDGNQPQHF,TGTGCCAGCAGTGGGGACGGCAATCAGCCCCAGCATTTT
TRBJ1-1,TRBV12-3/TRBV12-4,few,NA,CASSFNRKVTEAFF,TGTGCCAGCAGTTTCAATAGGAAGGTGACTGAAGCTTTCTTT
TRBJ2-7,TRBV6-6,NA,NA,CASSYTEGLNYEQYF,TGTGCCAGCAGTTACACGGAGGGACTCAACTACGAGCAGTACTTC
TRBJ1-2,TRBV6-6,once,TRBD1,CAIGTGAGYGYTF,TGTGCCATCGGGACAGGGGCTGGCTATGGCTACACCTTC
TRBJ2-3,TRBV29-1,NA,NA,CSVEDITLRDTQYF,TGCAGCGTTGAAGATATTACCCTCCGGGATACGCAGTATTTT
TRBJ2-1,TRBV20-1,few,NA,CSAMGRDTTHGYNEQFF,TGCAGTGCTATGGGAAGGGACACAACCCACGGTTACAATGAGCAGTTCTTC
TRBJ2-7,TRBV28,few,NA,CASSLLGNEQYF,TGTGCCAGCAGCCTACTAGGGAACGAGCAGTACTTC
TRBJ2-1,TRBV5-1,many,TRBD2,CASSLMVAGGYNEQFF,TGCGCCAGCAGCTTGATGGTAGCGGGAGGATACAATGAGCAGTTCTTC
TRBJ2-5,TRBV3-1,many,NA,CASSPDHERTQYF,TGTGCCAGCAGTCCAGACCATGAGCGGACCCAGTACTTC
TRBJ2-3,TRBV7-9,few,NA,CASSYWTGSTDTQYF,TGTGCCAGCAGCTACTGGACGGGGAGCACAGATACGCAGTATTTT
TRBJ1-1,TRBV20-1,NA,NA,CSASFSRGMNTEAFF,TGCAGTGCTAGCTTTTCCAGGGGCATGAACACTGAAGCTTTCTTT
TRBJ2-7,TRBV3-1,many,NA,CASSQVPVTYEQYF,TGTGCCAGCAGCCAAGTGCCGGTAACCTACGAGCAGTACTTC
TRBJ2-1,TRBV29-1,many,NA,CSVERQGTYNEQFF,TGCAGCGTTGAAAGGCAGGGAACCTACAATGAGCAGTTCTTC
TRBJ1-1,TRBV29-1,few,NA,CSVGPGGDTEAFF,TGCAGCGTCGGGCCAGGCGGCGACACTGAAGCTTTCTTT
TRBJ2-7,TRBV24-1,NA,TRBD2,CATSAPSGTSGYEQYF,TGTGCCACCAGTGCCCCCTCCGGGACTAGCGGTTACGAGCAGTACTTC
TRBJ1-6,TRBV9,many,NA,CASSEGTSPLHF,TGTGCCAGCAGCGAGGGAACTTCACCCCTCCACTTT
TRBJ2-5,TRBV19,few,NA,CASSIAGVETWTQYF,TGTGCCAGTAGTATCGCTGGTGTGGAAACTTGGACCCAGTACTTC
TRBJ1-2,TRBV20-1,many,NA,CSARSGGIYGYTF,TGCAGTGCTAGATCCGGGGGGATCTATGGCTACACCTTC
TRBJ2-1,TRBV20-1,few,NA,CSASWTYNEQFF,TGCAGTGCCTCCTGGACCTACAATGAGCAGTTCTTC
TRBJ2-1,TRBV5-5,NA,TRBD1,CASSLHSARTGDFGNEQFF,TGTGCCAGCAGCTTGCATTCGGCTCGGACAGGGGATTTTGGGAATGAGCAGTTCTTC
TRBJ1-3,TRBV3-1,many,NA,CASSQETGSGNTIYF,TGTGCCAGCAGCCAAGAAACAGGCTCTGGAAACACCATATATTTT
TRBJ1-1,TRBV11-2,many,NA,CASSLAWGRAKNTEAFF,TGTGCCAGCAGCCTCGCCTGGGGGAGGGCAAAGAACACTGAAGCTTTCTTT
TRBJ1-1,TRBV5-1,few,TRBD1,CASSLQGAGEAFF,TGCGCCAGCAGCTTGCAGGGGGCTGGCGAAGCTTTCTTT
TRBJ2-2,TRBV6-1,few,TRBD1,CASGQGASTGELFF,TGTGCCAGCGGACAGGGGGCGAGCACCGGGGAGCTGTTTTTT
TRBJ2-3,TRBV6-5,many,TRBD1,CASSYLRQGLTDTQYF,TGTGCCAGCAGTTACCTGAGACAGGGTTTGACAGATACGCAGTATTTT
TRBJ1-2,TRBV29-1,few,NA,CSVRSQDDGYTF,TGCAGCGTTCGATCTCAAGATGATGGCTACACCTTC
TRBJ2-7,TRBV18,NA,NA,CASSPMYAVLSYEQYF,TGTGCCAGCTCCCCCATGTACGCGGTCCTCTCCTACGAGCAGTACTTC
TRBJ1-1,TRBV6-6,many,TRBD1,CASSRGQMNRYTEAFF,TGTGCCAGCAGCCGGGGACAGATGAATCGGTACACTGAAGCTTTCTTT
TRBJ2-1,TRBV19,NA,NA,CASSGGRAYNEQFF,TGTGCCAGTAGTGGGGGGCGGGCCTACAATGAGCAGTTCTTC
TRBJ1-6,TRBV5-1,NA,NA,CASSSGQSDSPLHF,TGCGCCAGCAGCTCCGGACAGTCCGATTCACCCCTCCACTTT